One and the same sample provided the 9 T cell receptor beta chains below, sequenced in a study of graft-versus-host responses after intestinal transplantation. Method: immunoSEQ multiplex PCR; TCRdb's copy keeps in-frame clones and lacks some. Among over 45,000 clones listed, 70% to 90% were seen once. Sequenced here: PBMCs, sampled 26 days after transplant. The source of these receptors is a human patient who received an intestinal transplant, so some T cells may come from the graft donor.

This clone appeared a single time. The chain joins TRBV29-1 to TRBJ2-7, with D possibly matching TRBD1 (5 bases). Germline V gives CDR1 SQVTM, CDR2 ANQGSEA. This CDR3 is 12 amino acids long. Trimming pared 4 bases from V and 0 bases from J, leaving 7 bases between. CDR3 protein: CSVVRGSYEQYF. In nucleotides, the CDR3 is TGCAGCGTTGTAAGGGGCTCCTACGAGCAGTACTTC.

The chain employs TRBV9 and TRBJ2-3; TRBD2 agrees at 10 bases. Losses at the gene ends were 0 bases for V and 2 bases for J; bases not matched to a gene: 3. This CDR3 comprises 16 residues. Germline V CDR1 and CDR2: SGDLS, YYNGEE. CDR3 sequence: CASSVELAGNTDTQYF. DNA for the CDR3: TGTGCCAGCAGCGTAGAACTAGCGGGGAACACAGATACGCAGTATTTT.

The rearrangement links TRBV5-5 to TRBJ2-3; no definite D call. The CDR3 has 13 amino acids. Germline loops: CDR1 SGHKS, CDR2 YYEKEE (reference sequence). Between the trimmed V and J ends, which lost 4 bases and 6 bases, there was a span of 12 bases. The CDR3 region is CASSHEAVDTQYF. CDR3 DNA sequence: TGTGCCAGCAGCCATGAGGCAGTGGATACGCAGTATTTT.

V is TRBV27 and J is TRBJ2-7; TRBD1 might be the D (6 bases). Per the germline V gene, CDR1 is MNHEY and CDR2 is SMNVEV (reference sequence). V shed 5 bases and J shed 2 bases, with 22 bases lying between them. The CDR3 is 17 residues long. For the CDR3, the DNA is TGTGCCAGCAGTCCCCTCCCGACAGGTCTGATAACCTACGAGCAGTACTTC. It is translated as CASSPLPTGLITYEQYF.

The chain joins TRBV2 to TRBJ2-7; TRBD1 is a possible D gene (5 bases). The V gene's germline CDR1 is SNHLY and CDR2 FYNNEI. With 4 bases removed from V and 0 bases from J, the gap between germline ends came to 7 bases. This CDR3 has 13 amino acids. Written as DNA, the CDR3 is TGTGCCAGCAGTGCAGACAGCTCCTACGAGCAGTACTTC. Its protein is CASSADSSYEQYF.

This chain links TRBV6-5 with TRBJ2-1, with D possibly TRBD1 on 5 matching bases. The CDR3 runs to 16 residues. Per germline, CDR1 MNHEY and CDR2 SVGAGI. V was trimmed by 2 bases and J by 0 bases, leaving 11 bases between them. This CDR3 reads CASSYRAGLSYNEQFF. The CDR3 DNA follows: TGTGCCAGCAGTTACAGGGCAGGGCTCTCCTACAATGAGCAGTTCTTC.

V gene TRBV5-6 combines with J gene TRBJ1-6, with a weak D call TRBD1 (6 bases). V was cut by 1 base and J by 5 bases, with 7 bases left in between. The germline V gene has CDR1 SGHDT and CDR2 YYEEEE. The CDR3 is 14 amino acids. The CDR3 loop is CASSLTGNNSPLHF. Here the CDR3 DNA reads TGTGCCAGCAGCTTGACAGGGAATAATTCACCCCTCCACTTT.

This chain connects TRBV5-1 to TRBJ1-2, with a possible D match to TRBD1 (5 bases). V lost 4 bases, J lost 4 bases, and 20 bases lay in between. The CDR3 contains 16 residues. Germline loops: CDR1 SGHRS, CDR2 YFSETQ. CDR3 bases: TGCGCCAGCAGCGGGACTTCGTCCCATCTTCTCTATGGCTACACCTTC. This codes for CASSGTSSHLLYGYTF.

The CDR3 reads CASRSSTSGPYNEQFF. The CDR3 DNA reads TGTGCCAGCAGATCCTCGACTAGCGGACCTTACAATGAGCAGTTCTTC. V and J are TRBV27 and TRBJ2-1; 9 positions match TRBD2. This CDR3 is 16 amino acids long. Germline CDR1 MNHEY, CDR2 SMNVEV (reference sequence). J lost 4 bases, V lost 6 bases, and 10 bases had no gene match.